This T cell receptor beta chain is drawn from a study of blood T cell repertoires in COVID-19 (dated by TCRdb to 2019 to 2021). As for the study more broadly: The collaborator samples originated in the United States, Italy and Spain and spanned the acute and convalescent phases of COVID-19. Where available, HLA class I and class II types were obtained from metadata supplied by the sample provider rather than from assay-based typing. Samples were obtained from the ongoing ImmuneRACE study (first 160 participants) and from some 1,200 subjects provided by 6 global collaborators. The material from the prospective study consisted of cDNA or gDNA derived from T cells, B-cell-depleted T cells, or PBMCs. The dataset comprised deeply sampled blood TCRbeta repertoires from subjects exposed to, actively infected with, or recovered from COVID-19. The repertoires were released in a freely available public database intended as a resource for research on the immune response to SARS-CoV-2. Nearly every sample came with metadata listing a de-identified subject ID, COVID-19 status, age in years and sex.

TCRbeta CDR3 regions were amplified from genomic DNA using the immunoSEQ Assay, a bias-controlled multiplex PCR. As for how the authors treated the data: The number of nucleated cells in each sample was estimated by amplification of reference gene primers within the assay. To quantify the absolute abundance of each unique TCRbeta CDR3 rearrangement, sequence reads were collapsed and filtered. Productive Simpson clonality was computed per sample as the square root of Simpson's diversity index over productive rearrangements. TCRdb carries this immuneACCESS record with in-frame sequences only. Its versions omit some clonotypes, under half of them owing to an unresolved V gene in the studies checked, with the rest unexplained. V and J calls and clone size are given by that table; D and trimming were obtained from the DNA. Here the sample has around 250,000 clones; roughly 80% occur a single time. The ten largest account for around 5% of the sample.

Study-level results and caveats: Clinical and demographic metadata were provided uncurated, with the amount varying by source and participant.

Participants in the prospective study were enrolled through a virtual design, were aged roughly 18 to 90 years, and lived in approximately 24 United States geographic areas. In the prospective study, cohorts were assigned on the basis of participant-reported clinical history obtained from a screening survey and a study questionnaire. Exposed participants had been in contact with someone with a PCR-confirmed or clinician-diagnosed COVID-19 case within 2 weeks of study entry. In the prospective study, mobile phlebotomists collected whole blood, serum and a nasopharyngeal or oropharyngeal swab from each participant. Prospective study participants could optionally give additional blood draws and questionnaires over a roughly two-month period. Blood samples from the prospective study were shipped frozen or at room temperature prior to DNA extraction. Details on this clone: Which antigen it targets is not known. No much larger clonotype is one base removed from it; base qualities were not supplied.

The sequenced sample was PBMCs or T cells enriched from blood (not recorded which). This clonotype originated in a man between 40 and 49 years old who had been exposed to COVID-19.

The nucleotides are TGTGCCAGCAGTCTAGGGGGACTTGGCTACACCTTC. Translated, it reads CASSLGGLGYTF. In this chain, TRBV12-3 or TRBV12-4 is recombined with TRBJ1-2; a weak D assignment points to TRBD1 (6 bases agree). The CDR3 sequence holds 12 residues, the cysteine and phenylalanine included. Only the CDR3 part of the read is kept: 36 bases, read in frame from the first base. Deletion took 5 bases off V and 7 bases off J, with a span of 11 bases between the germline ends.